This TCR beta chain was observed in a study of blood T cell repertoires in COVID-19. Study-wide context: The study drew acute and convalescent COVID-19 samples from the United States, Italy and Spain. Sample material is recorded as cDNA or gDNA derived from T cells, B-cell-depleted T cells, or PBMCs.

Methods used by the authors: Amplification with reference gene primers provided the estimates of nucleated cell counts. Sequencing was performed with immunoSEQ multiplex PCR; in TCRdb, only in-frame clones are kept and a portion is missing. From that table come the V and J calls and clone size; the DNA was used to work out D and trimming. The sample lists around 140,000 clones; roughly 80% were seen once. This CDR3 has 15 amino acids. Germline CDR1 KGHSH, CDR2 LQKENI. Trimming shortened V by 1 base and J by 1 base, and 10 bases separated the two germline ends. Sequencing was done on a sample of peripheral blood. V is TRBV18 and J is TRBJ1-1, with TRBD1 as a possible D gene (5 bases). The source of this sequence is a man in his fifties or sixties with acute or convalescent COVID-19. The DNA for the CDR3 is TGTGCCAGCTCACCACGTCAGGGAACGAACACTGAAGCTTTCTTT. Its protein product is CASSPRQGTNTEAFF.